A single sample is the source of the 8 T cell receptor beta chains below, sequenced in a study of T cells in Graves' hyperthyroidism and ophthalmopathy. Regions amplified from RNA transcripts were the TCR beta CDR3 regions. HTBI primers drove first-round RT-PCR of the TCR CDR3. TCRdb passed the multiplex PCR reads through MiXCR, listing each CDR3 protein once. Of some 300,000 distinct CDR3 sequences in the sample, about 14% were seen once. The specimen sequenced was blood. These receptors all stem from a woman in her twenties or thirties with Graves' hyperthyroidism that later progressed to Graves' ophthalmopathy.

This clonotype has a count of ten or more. The CDR3 DNA is TGTGCCAGCACCCCCCTGGGGGGAGGGTCCTCCTACGAGCAGTACTTC. This sequence encodes CASTPLGGGSSYEQYF. V usage is TRBV27 and J usage is TRBJ2-7, with TRBD2 identical over 7 bases. The junction had 12 bases not matched to a gene; V was cut back by 7 bases and J by 0 bases. This CDR3 region has 16 residues. CDR1 and CDR2 (germline): MNHEY, SMNVEV (reference sequence).

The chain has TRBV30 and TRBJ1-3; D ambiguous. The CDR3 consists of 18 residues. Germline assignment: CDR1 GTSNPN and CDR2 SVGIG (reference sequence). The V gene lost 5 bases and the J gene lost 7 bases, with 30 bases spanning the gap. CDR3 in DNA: TGTGCCTGGGAAGCGGTAGAGGGTCTTAAGGGCCCCGGGAACACCATATATTTT. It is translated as CAWEAVEGLKGPGNTIYF.

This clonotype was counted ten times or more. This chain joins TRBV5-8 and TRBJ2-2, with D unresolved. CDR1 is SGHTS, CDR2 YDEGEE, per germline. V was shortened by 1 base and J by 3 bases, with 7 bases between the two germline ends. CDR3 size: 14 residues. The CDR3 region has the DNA TGTGCCAGCAGCTTGATGTTAGACACCGGGGAGCTGTTTTTT. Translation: CASSLMLDTGELFF.

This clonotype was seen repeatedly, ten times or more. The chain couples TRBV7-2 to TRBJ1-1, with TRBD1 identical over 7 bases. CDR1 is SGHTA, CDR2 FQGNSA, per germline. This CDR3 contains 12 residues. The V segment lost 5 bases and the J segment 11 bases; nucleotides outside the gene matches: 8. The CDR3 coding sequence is TGTGCCAGCAGCCCAGACAGAGGGGGCGCTTTCTTT. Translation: CASSPDRGGAFF.

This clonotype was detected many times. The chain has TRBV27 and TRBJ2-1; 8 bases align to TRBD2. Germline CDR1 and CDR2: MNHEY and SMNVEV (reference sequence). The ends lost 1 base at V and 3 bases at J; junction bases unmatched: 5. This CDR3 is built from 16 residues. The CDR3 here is CASSLLGGRIYNEQFF. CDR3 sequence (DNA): TGTGCCAGCAGTTTATTAGGCGGGAGGATCTACAATGAGCAGTTCTTC.

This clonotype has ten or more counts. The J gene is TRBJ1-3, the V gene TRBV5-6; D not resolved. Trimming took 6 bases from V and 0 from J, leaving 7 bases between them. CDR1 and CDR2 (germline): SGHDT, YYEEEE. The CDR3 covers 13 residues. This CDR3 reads CASTPFSGNTIYF. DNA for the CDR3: TGTGCCAGCACTCCTTTCTCTGGAAACACCATATATTTT.

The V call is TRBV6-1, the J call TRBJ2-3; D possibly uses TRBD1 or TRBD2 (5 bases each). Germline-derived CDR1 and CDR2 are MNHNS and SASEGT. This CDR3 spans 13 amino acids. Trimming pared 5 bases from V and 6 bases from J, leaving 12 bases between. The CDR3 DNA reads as TGTGCCAGCAGTAGGGACGTCTACGATACGCAGTATTTT. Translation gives CASSRDVYDTQYF.

In nucleotides, the CDR3 is TGTGCCAGCAGCTTAGCTGGACTAGCGGAAGTTACAGATACGCAGTATTTT. It codes for CASSLAGLAEVTDTQYF. V usage is TRBV7-9 and J usage is TRBJ2-3; 10 bases fit TRBD2. CDR1 is SEHNR and CDR2 is FQNEAQ in the germline V gene (reference sequence). The CDR3 totals 17 residues. J was trimmed by 3 bases and V by 0 bases; bases with no gene match: 6.